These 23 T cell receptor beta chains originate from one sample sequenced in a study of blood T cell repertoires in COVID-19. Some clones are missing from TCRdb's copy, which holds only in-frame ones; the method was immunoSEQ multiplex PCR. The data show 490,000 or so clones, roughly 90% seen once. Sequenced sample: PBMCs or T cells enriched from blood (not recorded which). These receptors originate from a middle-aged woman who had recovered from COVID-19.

CDR3 DNA sequence: TGTGCCAGCAGGAGGAGCCACGGCGGGACCCAGTACTTC. Amino acids: CASRRSHGGTQYF. The chain is built from TRBV27 and TRBJ2-5; no firm D call. This CDR3 comprises 13 residues. Trimming took off 6 bases at V and 7 bases at J, with 15 bases between the two ends. CDR1 MNHEY and CDR2 SMNVEV come from the germline V gene (reference sequence).

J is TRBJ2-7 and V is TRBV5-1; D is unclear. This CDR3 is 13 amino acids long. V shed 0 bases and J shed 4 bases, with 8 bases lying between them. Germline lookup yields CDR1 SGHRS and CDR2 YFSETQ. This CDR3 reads CASSLAQSYEQYF. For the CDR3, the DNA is TGCGCCAGCAGCTTGGCGCAGTCGTACGAGCAGTACTTC.

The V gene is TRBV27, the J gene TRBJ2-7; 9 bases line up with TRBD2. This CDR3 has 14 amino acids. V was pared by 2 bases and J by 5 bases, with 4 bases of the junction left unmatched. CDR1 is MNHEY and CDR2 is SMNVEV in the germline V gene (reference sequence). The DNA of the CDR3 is TGTGCCAGCAGTTTACAATGGACTAGCGACGAGCAGTACTTC. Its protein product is CASSLQWTSDEQYF.

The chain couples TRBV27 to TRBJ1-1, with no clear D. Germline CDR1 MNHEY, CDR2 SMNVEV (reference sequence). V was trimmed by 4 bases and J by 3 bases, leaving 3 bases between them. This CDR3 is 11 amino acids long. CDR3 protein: CASSSYTEAFF. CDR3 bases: TGTGCCAGCAGTTCTTACACTGAAGCTTTCTTT.

In DNA form, the CDR3 reads TGTGCCAGCAGCCAAGTCTCGCGTAGGACATACAATGAGCAGTTCTTC. Translation gives CASSQVSRRTYNEQFF. J is TRBJ2-1 and V is TRBV3-1 (or the pseudogene TRBV3-2); possibly TRBD1 for D (5 bases). CDR1 and CDR2 (germline): LGHDT, YNNKEL (reference sequence). CDR3 length equals 16 residues. Between the trimmed V and J ends, which lost 1 base and 4 bases, there was a span of 14 bases.

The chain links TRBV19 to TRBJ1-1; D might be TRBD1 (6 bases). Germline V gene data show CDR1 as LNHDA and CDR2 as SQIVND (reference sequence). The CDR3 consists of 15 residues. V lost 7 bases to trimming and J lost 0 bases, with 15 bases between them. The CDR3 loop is CASKRGGVMNTEAFF. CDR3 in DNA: TGTGCCAGTAAGAGGGGGGGAGTAATGAACACTGAAGCTTTCTTT.

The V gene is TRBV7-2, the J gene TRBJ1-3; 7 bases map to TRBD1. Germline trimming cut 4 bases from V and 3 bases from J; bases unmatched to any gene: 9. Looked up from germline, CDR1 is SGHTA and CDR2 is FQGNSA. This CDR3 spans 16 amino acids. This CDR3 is CASSSSDRVLGNTIYF. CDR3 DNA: TGTGCCAGCAGCTCCTCCGACAGGGTTCTTGGAAACACCATATATTTT.

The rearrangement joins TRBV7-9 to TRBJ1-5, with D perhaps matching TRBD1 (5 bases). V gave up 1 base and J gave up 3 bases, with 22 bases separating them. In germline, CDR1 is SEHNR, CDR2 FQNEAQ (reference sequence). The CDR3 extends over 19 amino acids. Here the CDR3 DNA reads TGTGCCAGCAGCTTAGATTTTGGACCAGACTCAGGGTACAATCAGCCCCAGCATTTT. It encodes CASSLDFGPDSGYNQPQHF.

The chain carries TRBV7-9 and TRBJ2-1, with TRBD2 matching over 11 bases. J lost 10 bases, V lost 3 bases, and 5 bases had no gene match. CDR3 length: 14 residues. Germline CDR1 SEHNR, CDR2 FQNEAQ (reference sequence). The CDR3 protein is CASSFGTSGTEQFF. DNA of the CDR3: TGTGCCAGCAGCTTTGGGACTAGCGGAACCGAGCAGTTCTTC.

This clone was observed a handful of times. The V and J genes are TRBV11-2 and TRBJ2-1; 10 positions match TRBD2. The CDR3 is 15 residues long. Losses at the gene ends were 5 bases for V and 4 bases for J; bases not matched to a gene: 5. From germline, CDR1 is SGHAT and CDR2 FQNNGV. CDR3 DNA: TGTGCCAGCAGCCTCCGACTAGCGGGTTACAATGAGCAGTTCTTC. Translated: CASSLRLAGYNEQFF.

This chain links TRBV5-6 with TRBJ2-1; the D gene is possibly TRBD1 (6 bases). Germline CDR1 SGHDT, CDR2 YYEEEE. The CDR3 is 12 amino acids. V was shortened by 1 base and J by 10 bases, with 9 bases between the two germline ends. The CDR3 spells CASSLTGYEQFF. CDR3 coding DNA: TGTGCCAGCAGCTTGACAGGGTACGAGCAGTTCTTC.

CDR3 nucleotide sequence: TGCGCCAGCAGCCCGTGGGACAGCTCTGGAAACACCATATATTTT. Amino acid sequence: CASSPWDSSGNTIYF. V is TRBV5-1 and J is TRBJ1-3; TRBD1 matches at 7 bases. The junction had 4 bases not matched to a gene; V was cut back by 4 bases and J by 0 bases. The CDR3 covers 15 residues. Germline loops: CDR1 SGHRS, CDR2 YFSETQ.

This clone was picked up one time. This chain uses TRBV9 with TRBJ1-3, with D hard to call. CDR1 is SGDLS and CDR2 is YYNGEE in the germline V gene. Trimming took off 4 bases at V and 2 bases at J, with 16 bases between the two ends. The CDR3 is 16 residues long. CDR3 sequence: CASSSDGLEAGNTIYF. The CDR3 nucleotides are TGTGCCAGCAGCTCCGATGGGTTGGAGGCTGGAAACACCATATATTTT.

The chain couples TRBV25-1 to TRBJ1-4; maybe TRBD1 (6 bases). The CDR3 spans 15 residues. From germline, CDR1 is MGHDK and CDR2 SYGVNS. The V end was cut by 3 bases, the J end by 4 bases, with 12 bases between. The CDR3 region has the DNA TGTGCCAGCAGTGACGCCCAGGGGAATAATGAAAAACTGTTTTTT. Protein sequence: CASSDAQGNNEKLFF.

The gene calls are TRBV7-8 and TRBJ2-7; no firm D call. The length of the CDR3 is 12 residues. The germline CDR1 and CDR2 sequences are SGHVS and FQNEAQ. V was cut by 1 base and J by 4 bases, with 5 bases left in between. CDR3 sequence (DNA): TGTGCCAGCAGCTTAGGGGCGTACGAGCAGTACTTC. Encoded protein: CASSLGAYEQYF.

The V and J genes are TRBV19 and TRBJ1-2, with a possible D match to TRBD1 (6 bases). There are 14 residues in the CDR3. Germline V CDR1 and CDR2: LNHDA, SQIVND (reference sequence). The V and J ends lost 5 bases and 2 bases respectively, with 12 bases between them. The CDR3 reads CASSDFGTNYGYTF. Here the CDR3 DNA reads TGTGCCAGTAGTGATTTTGGGACAAACTATGGCTACACCTTC.

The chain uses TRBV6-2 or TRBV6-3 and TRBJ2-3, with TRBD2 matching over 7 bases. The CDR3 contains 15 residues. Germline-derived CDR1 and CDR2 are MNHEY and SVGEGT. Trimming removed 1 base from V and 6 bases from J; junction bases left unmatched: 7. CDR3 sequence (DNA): TGTGCCAGCAGTTACTGGGCGGGAGTCGCGGATACGCAGTATTTT. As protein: CASSYWAGVADTQYF.

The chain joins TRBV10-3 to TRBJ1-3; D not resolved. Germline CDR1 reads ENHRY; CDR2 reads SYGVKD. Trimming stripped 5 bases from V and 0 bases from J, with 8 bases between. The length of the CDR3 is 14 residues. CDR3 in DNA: TGTGCCATCAGTATTTCTCTCTCTGGAAACACCATATATTTT. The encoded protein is CAISISLSGNTIYF.

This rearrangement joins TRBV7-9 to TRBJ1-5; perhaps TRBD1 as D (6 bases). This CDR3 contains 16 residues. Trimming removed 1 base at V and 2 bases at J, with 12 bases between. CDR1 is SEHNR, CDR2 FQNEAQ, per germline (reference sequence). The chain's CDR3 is CASSLGGRQGNQPQHF. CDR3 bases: TGTGCCAGCAGCTTAGGGGGTAGACAGGGCAATCAGCCCCAGCATTTT.

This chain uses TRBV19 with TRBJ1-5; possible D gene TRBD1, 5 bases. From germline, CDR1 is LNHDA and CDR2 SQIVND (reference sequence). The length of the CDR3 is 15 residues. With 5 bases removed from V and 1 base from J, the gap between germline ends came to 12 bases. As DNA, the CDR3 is TGTGCCAGTAGTGCTTCTGGGGCGAGCAATCAGCCCCAGCATTTT. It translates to CASSASGASNQPQHF.

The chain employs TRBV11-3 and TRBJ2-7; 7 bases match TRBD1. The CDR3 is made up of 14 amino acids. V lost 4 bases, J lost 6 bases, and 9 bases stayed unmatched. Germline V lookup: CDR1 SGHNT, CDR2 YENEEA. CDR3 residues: CASSSNTGASEQYF. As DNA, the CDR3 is TGTGCCAGCAGCTCAAACACAGGGGCTTCCGAGCAGTACTTC.

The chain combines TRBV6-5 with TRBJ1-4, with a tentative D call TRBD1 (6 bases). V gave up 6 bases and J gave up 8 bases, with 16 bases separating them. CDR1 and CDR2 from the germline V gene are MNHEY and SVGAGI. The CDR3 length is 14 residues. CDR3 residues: CASSPDSSREKLFF. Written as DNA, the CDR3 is TGTGCCAGCAGCCCGGACAGCTCACGGGAAAAACTGTTTTTT.

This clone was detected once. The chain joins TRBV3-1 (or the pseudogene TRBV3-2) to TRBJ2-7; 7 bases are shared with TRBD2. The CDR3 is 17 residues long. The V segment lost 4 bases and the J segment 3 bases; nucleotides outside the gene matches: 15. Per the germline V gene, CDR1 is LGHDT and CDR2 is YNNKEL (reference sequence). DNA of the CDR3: TGTGCCAGCAGCCCGCGACTAGCCGACTCCCTAATCTACGAGCAGTACTTC. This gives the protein CASSPRLADSLIYEQYF.